The 3 T cell receptor beta chains given below trace back to one sample, sequenced in a study of blood T cell repertoires in COVID-19. Repertoires were generated with immunoSEQ multiplex PCR, while TCRdb's copy carries only in-frame clones and drops some. The sample contains about 200,000 clones, around 82% of which appear only once. Material: PBMCs or T cells enriched from blood (not recorded which). The receptor set was obtained from a woman aged 60-70 years with acute COVID-19.

This clone was seen only a few times. This sequence joins TRBV7-2 and TRBJ1-6; 7 bases are shared with TRBD1. Trimming removed 3 bases from V and 7 bases from J; junction bases left unmatched: 6. From germline, CDR1 is SGHTA and CDR2 FQGNSA. The CDR3 sequence is 15 residues long. CDR3: CASSLGQTQNSPLHF. For the CDR3, the DNA is TGTGCCAGCAGCTTGGGACAGACCCAAAATTCACCCCTCCACTTT.

Points on this clone: Being one base from a much bigger clone, this may be a read error. V gene TRBV9 combines with J gene TRBJ2-7, with 9 positions matching TRBD2. Germline CDR1 is SGDLS and CDR2 is YYNGEE. V gave up 3 bases and J gave up 5 bases; unmatched junction bases: 9. The CDR3 is 15 residues long. The CDR3 region is CASSGGTSWIHEQYF. In DNA, the CDR3 is TGTGCCAGCAGCGGTGGGACTAGCTGGATCCACGAGCAGTACTTC. The full variable domain, with the rest looked up from reference TRBV9 and TRBJ2-7, is DSGVTQTPKHLITATGQRVTLRCSPRSGDLSVYWYQQSLDQGLQFLIQYYNGEERAKGNILERFSAQQFPDLHSELNLSSLELGDSALYFCASSGGTSWIHEQYFGPGTRLTVT.

This clone was detected a few times. The chain is built from TRBV12-3 or TRBV12-4 and TRBJ1-1; D gene uncertain. The ends were cut back, 6 bases at V and 7 bases at J, with 9 bases in the middle. The CDR3 runs 11 residues. CDR3 DNA sequence: TGTGCCAGCAGCCCCCCCCTTGAAGCTTTCTTT. Translated, it gives CASSPPLEAFF.